The entry below describes one T cell receptor (beta chain). Germline CDR1 and CDR2: SGHTA and FQGNSA. There are 13 residues in the CDR3. V was trimmed by 4 bases and J by 5 bases, leaving 10 bases between them. This record belongs to a study of blood T cell repertoires in COVID-19. Whole-study context: Sources were T cells, B-cell-depleted T cells, or PBMCs; the material itself was cDNA or gDNA.

Original processing methods: Researchers report that nucleated cell counts were estimated from reference gene primer amplification. Here immunoSEQ multiplex PCR was the method, and the copy in TCRdb shows in-frame clones only, minus some. From that table come the V and J calls and clone size; the DNA was used to work out D and trimming. The data show about 89,000 clones, about 74% seen once. The specimen was peripheral blood. The chain joins TRBV7-2 to TRBJ2-3, with a tentative D call TRBD1 (5 bases). The sequence was collected from a human donor in a cohort sampled during active COVID-19. This chain's CDR3 is CASSSSQGDTQYF. In nucleotides, the CDR3 is TGTGCCAGCAGCTCATCCCAGGGAGATACGCAGTATTTT.